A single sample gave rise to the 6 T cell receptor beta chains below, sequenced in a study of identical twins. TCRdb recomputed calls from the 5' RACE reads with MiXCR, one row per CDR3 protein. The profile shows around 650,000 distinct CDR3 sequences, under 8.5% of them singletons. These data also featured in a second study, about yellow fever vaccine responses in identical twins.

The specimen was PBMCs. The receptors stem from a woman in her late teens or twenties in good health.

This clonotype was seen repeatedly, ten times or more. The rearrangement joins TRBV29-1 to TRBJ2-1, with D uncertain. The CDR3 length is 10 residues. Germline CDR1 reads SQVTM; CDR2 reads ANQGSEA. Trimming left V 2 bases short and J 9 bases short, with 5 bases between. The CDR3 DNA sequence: TGCAGCGTTGAACGGAGTGAGCAGTTCTTC. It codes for CSVERSEQFF.

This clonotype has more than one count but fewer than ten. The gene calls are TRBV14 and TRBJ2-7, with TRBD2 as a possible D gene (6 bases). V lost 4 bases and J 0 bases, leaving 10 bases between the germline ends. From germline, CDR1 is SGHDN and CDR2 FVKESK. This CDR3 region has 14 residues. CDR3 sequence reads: CASSRGAPSYEQYV. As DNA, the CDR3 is TGTGCCAGCAGCCGCGGGGCCCCCTCCTACGAGCAGTACGTC.

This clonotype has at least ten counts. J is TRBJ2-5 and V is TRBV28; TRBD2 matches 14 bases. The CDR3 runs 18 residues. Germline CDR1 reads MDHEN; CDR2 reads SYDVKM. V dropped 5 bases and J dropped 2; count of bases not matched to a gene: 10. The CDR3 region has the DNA TGTGCCAGCAGTCCAGGACTAGCGGGAGGAATGGGGCAAGAGACCCAGTACTTC. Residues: CASSPGLAGGMGQETQYF.

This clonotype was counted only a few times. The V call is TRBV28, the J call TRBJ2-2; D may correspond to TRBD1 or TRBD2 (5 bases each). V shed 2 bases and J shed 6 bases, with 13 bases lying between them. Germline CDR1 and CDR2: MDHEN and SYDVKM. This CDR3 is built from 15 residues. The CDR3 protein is CASSLTPGRAGELFF. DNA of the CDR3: TGTGCCAGCAGTTTAACGCCGGGACGGGCCGGGGAGCTGTTTTTT.

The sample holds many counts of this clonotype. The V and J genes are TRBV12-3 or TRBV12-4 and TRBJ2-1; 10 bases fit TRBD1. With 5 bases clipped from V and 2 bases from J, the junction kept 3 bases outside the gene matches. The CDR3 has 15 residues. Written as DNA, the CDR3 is TGTGCCAGCAGTCGAGACAGGGGGCCCTACAATGAGCAGTTCTTC. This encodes CASSRDRGPYNEQFF.

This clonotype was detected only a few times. CDR3 in amino acids: CASRPLGSLEKLFF. CDR3 nucleotide sequence: TGTGCCAGCAGGCCCCTGGGGTCTCTAGAAAAACTGTTTTTT. The chain employs TRBV27 and TRBJ1-4; D uncertain. With 6 bases removed from V and 8 bases from J, the gap between germline ends came to 16 bases. This CDR3 is 14 amino acids long. From germline, CDR1 is MNHEY and CDR2 SMNVEV (reference sequence).